The clone carrying this TCR beta chain showed up just a few times. How the authors handled the data: The assay estimated nucleated cells by amplifying reference gene primers. Clones were read by immunoSEQ multiplex PCR, and TCRdb kept only the in-frame ones, dropping some. V and J calls and clone size are as listed in that table; D and trimming were resolved from the DNA. The table includes approximately 230,000 clones, about nine tenths detected once. The sample belongs to a study of blood T cell repertoires in COVID-19. Study as a whole: Samples came from the United States, Italy and Spain, spanning acute and convalescent COVID-19. Sample material is recorded as cDNA or gDNA derived from T cells, B-cell-depleted T cells, or PBMCs.

Germline V gene lookup returns CDR1 KGHDR and CDR2 SFDVKD. Trimming took off 1 base at V and 4 bases at J, with 12 bases between the two ends. CDR3 length: 15 amino acids. The V gene is TRBV24-1, the J gene TRBJ1-2; D possibly corresponds to TRBD1 (6 bases). This TCR was recovered from a man aged 30-40 years who had recovered from COVID-19. Sequencing input: peripheral blood. The chain's CDR3 is CATSDFSGGGYGYTF. The CDR3 DNA reads as TGTGCCACCAGTGATTTTTCGGGGGGCGGCTATGGCTACACCTTC.